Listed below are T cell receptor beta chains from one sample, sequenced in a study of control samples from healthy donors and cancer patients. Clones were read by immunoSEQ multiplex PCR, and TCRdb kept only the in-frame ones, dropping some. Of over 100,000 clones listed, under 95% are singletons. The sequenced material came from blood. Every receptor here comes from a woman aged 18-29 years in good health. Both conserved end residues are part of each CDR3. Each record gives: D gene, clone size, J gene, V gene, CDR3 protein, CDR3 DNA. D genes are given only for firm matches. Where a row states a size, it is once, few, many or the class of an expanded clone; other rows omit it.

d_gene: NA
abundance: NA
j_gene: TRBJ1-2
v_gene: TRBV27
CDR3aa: CASSSTGGGYTF
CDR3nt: TGTGCCAGCAGTTCCACCGGCGGTGGCTACACCTTC

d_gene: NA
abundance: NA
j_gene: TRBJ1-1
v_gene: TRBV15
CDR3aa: CATNLQGGTEAFF
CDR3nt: TGTGCCACCAACTTACAGGGTGGCACTGAAGCTTTCTTT

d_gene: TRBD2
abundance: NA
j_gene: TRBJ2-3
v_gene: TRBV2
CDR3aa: CAPPAGGRGDTQYF
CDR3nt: TGTGCCCCCCCAGCGGGGGGCCGGGGAGATACGCAGTATTTT

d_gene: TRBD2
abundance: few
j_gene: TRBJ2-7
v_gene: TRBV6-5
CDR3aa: CASSPGLAEQYF
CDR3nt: TGTGCCAGCAGCCCGGGACTAGCGGAGCAGTACTTC

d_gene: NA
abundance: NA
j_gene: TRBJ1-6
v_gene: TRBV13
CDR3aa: CASSLMGRSPLHF
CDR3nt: TGTGCCAGCAGCTTAATGGGGCGGTCACCCCTCCACTTT

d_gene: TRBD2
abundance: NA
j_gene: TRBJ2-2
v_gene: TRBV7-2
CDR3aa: CASSIRGLAGGTGELFF
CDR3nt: TGTGCCAGCAGCATTAGGGGACTAGCGGGAGGGACCGGGGAGCTGTTTTTT

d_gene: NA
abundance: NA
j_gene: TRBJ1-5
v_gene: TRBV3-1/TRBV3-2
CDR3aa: CASSHRGRNQPQHF
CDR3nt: TGTGCCAGCAGCCACAGGGGCAGGAATCAGCCCCAGCATTTT

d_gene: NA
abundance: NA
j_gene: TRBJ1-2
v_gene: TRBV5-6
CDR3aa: CASSLRGGYGYTF
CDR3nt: TGTGCCAGCAGCTTGCGCGGGGGCTATGGCTACACCTTC

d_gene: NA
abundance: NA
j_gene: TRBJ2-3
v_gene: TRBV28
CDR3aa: CALSRASVSTDTQYF
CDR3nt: TGTGCCCTATCCCGTGCAAGCGTAAGCACAGATACGCAGTATTTT

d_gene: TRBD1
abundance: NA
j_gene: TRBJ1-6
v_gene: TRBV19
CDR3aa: CASSTRDSNNSPLHF
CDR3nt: TGTGCCAGTAGTACCCGGGACAGTAATAATTCACCCCTCCACTTT

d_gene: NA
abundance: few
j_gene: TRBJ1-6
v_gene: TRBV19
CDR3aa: CASSLSLTNSPLHF
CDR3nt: TGTGCCAGTAGTCTATCCCTAACTAATTCACCCCTCCACTTT

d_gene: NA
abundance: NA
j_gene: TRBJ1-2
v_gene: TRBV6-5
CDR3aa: CASLAQSSGGSGYTF
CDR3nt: TGTGCCAGCTTAGCACAGTCGAGCGGGGGTTCCGGCTACACCTTC

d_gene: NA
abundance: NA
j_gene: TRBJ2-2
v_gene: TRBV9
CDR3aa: CASSPGGSYYTGELFF
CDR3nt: TGTGCCAGCAGCCCGGGGGGCAGCTACTACACCGGGGAGCTGTTTTTT

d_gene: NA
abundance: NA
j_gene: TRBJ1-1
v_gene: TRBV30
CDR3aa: CAWRRDGDAFF
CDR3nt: TGTGCCTGGAGGCGCGACGGGGACGCTTTCTTT

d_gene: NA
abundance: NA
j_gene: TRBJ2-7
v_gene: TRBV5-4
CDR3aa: CASSSAGTGKVNFYEQYF
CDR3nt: TGTGCCAGCAGCTCGGCTGGGACTGGGAAGGTTAATTTCTACGAGCAGTACTTC

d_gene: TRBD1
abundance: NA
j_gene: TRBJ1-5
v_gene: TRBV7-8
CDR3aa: CASSLGSGDRVFLGQPQHF
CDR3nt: TGTGCCAGCAGCTTAGGGTCAGGGGACAGGGTCTTCCTGGGTCAGCCCCAGCATTTT

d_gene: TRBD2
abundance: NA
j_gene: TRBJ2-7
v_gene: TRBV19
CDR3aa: CASSIPAGGRDEQYF
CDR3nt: TGTGCCAGTAGTATCCCTGCGGGAGGTAGGGACGAGCAGTACTTC

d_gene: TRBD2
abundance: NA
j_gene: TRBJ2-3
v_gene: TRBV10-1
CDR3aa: CASSEGTSARTDTQYF
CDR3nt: TGCGCCAGCAGTGAGGGAACTAGCGCTCGCACAGATACGCAGTATTTT

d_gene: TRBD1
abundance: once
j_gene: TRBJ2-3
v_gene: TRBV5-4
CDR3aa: CATKEDREDTQYF
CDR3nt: TGTGCCACCAAGGAAGACAGGGAAGATACGCAGTATTTT

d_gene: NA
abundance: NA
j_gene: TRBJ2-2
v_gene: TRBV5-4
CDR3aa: CASTGTGPNTGELFF
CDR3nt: TGTGCCAGCACCGGGACTGGCCCGAACACCGGGGAGCTGTTTTTT

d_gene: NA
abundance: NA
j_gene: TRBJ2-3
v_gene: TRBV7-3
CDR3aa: CASSFRGGSTDTQYF
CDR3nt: TGTGCCAGCAGCTTTAGGGGCGGCAGCACAGATACGCAGTATTTT

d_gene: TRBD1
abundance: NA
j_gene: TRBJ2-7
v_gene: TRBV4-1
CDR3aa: CASSQFGTGSYEQYF
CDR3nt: TGCGCCAGCAGCCAATTTGGGACAGGGTCTTACGAGCAGTACTTC

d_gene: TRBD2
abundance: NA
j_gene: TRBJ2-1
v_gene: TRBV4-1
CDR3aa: CASRRILANNEQFF
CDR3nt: TGCGCCAGCAGAAGAATACTAGCGAACAATGAGCAGTTCTTC

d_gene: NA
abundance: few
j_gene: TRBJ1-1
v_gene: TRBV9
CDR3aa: CASSEVPNTEAFF
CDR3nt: TGTGCCAGCAGTGAGGTACCGAACACTGAAGCTTTCTTT

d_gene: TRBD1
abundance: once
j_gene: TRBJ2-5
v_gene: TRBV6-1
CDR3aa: CASSERPVRTGEETQYF
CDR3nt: TGTGCCAGCAGTGAACGGCCGGTAAGGACAGGGGAAGAGACCCAGTACTTC

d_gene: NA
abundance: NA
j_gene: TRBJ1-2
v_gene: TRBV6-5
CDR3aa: CASSSPTEIFNYGYTF
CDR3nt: TGTGCCAGCAGTTCCCCGACCGAGATTTTTAACTATGGCTACACCTTC

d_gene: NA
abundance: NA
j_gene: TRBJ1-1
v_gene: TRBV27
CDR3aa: CASTTRWQGGFSTKTEAFF
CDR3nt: TGTGCCAGCACCACCCGGTGGCAGGGTGGATTTTCAACTAAAACTGAAGCTTTCTTT

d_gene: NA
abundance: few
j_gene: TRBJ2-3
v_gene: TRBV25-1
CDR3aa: CASSEGQSTDTQYF
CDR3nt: TGTGCCAGCAGTGAAGGGCAGTCAACAGATACGCAGTATTTT

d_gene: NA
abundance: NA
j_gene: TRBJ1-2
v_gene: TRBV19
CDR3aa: CASSPTQGPHYGYTF
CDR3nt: TGTGCCAGTAGTCCAACACAGGGTCCCCACTATGGCTACACCTTC

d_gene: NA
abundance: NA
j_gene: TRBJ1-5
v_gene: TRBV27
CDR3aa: CASSFTGRRDQPQHF
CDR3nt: TGTGCCAGCAGTTTCACAGGGAGACGGGATCAGCCCCAGCATTTT

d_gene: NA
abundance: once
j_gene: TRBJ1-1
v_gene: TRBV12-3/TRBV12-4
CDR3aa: CASSFDSDF
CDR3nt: TGTGCCAGCAGTTTCGATTCAGATTTT

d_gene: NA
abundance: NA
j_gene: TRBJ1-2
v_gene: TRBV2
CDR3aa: CASSEDGVDYGYTF
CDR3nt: TGTGCCAGCAGTGAGGACGGTGTTGACTATGGCTACACCTTC

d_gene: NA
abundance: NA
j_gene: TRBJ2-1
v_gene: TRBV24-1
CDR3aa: CATSGPREYSYNEQFF
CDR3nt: TGTGCCACCAGTGGACCGCGTGAGTACTCCTACAATGAGCAGTTCTTC

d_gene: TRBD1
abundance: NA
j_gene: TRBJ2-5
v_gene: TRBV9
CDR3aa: CASSVEGGGHQETQYF
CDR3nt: TGTGCCAGCAGCGTAGAAGGGGGCGGACATCAAGAGACCCAGTACTTC

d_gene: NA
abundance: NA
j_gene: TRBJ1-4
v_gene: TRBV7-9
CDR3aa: CASSLDGTENEKLFF
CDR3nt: TGTGCCAGCAGCCTAGATGGGACCGAGAATGAAAAACTGTTTTTT